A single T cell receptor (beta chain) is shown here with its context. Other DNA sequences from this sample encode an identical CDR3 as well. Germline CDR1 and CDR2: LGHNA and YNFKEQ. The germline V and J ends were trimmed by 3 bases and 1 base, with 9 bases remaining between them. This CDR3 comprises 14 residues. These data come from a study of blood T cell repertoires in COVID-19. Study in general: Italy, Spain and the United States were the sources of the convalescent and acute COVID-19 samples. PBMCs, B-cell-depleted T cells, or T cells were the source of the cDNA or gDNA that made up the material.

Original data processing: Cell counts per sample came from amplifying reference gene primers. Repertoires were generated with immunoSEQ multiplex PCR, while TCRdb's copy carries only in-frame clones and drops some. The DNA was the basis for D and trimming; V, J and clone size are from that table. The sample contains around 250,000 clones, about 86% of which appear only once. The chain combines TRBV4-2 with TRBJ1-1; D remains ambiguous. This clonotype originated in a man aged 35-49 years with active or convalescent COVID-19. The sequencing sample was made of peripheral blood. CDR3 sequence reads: CASSQEGGNTEAFF. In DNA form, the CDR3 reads TGTGCCAGCAGCCAGGAGGGAGGGAACACTGAAGCTTTCTTT.